This T cell receptor beta chain was recovered during a study of PD-L1 blockade in urothelial cancer. Time point defined: peripheral blood 6 weeks after treatment start. Produced via immunoSEQ multiplex PCR; TCRdb's table is partial and in-frame only. The table shows around 46,000 clones, with 88% occurring only once. The CDR3 loop spans 14 amino acids. Trimming cost V 0 bases and J 6 bases, with 12 bases left between them. Looked up from germline, CDR1 is SGHAT and CDR2 is FQNNGV. The source of this sequence is a man in his 60s with urothelial cancer. The chain employs TRBV11-2 and TRBJ2-7, with a possible D match to TRBD2 (5 bases). The material sequenced was PBMCs, taken around atezolizumab (anti-PD-L1) treatment. CDR3 residues: CASSLDVSGGEQYF. CDR3 nucleotides: TGTGCCAGCAGCTTAGATGTCAGCGGAGGCGAGCAGTACTTC.